Given below is one TCR beta chain in context. Sequencing used immunoSEQ multiplex PCR; TCRdb keeps in-frame clones, though not all of them. This sample has 100,000 to 130,000 clones, with around 89% found just once. This sample is part of a study of blood T cell repertoires in COVID-19. Study information: Researchers got acute and convalescent COVID-19 samples from the United States, Italy and Spain. From T cells, B-cell-depleted T cells, or PBMCs came the material, which was cDNA or gDNA.

Germline trimming cut 9 bases from V and 0 bases from J; bases unmatched to any gene: 4. Germline V gives CDR1 ENHRY, CDR2 SYGVKD. The CDR3 extends over 14 amino acids. Sequencing was carried out using peripheral blood. The rearrangement joins TRBV10-3 to TRBJ1-3; 8 bases map to TRBD1. The clonotype originates from a man aged 45-65 years with active or convalescent COVID-19. For the CDR3, the DNA is TGTGCCATTCTGACAGGGGCCTCTGGAAACACCATATATTTT. As protein: CAILTGASGNTIYF.